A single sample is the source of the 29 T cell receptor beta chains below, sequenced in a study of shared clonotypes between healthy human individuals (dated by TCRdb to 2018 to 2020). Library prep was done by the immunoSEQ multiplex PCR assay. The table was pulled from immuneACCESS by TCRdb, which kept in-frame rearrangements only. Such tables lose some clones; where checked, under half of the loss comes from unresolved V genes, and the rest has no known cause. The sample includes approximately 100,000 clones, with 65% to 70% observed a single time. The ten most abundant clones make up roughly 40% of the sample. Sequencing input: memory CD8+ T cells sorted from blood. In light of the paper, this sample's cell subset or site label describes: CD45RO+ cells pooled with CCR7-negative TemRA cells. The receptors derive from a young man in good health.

The CDR3 is CASSDHPGGGQYF. The DNA for the CDR3 is TGTGCCAGCAGCGACCACCCAGGGGGCGGGCAGTACTTC. The chain has TRBV9 and TRBJ2-7; TRBD1 matches 8 bases. The CDR3 sequence is 13 residues long. The germline V gene encodes CDR1 SGDLS and CDR2 YYNGEE. After removal of 3 bases from V and 9 bases from J, the junction contained 8 bases not matched to a gene.

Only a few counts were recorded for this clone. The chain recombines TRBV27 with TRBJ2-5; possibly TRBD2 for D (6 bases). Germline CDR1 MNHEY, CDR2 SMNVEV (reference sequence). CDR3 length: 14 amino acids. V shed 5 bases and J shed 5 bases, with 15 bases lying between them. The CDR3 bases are TGTGCCAGCAGTCTGCTTGGGACTTTGGAGACCCAGTACTTC. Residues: CASSLLGTLETQYF.

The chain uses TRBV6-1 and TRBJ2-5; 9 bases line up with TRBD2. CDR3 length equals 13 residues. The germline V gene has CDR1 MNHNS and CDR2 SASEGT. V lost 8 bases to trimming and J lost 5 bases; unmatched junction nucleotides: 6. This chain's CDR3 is CASAGLAFETQYF. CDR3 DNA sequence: TGTGCCAGCGCGGGACTAGCTTTCGAGACCCAGTACTTC.

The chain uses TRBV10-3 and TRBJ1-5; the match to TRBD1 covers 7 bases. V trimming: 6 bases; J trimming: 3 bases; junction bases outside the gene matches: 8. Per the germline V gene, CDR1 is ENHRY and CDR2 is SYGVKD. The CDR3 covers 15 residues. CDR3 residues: CAISTTGAPNQPQHF. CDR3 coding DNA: TGTGCCATCAGCACCACAGGGGCCCCCAATCAGCCCCAGCATTTT.

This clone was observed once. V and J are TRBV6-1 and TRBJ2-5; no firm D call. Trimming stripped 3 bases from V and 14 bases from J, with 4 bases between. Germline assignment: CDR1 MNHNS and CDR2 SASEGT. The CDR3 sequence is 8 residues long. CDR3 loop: CASSDLYF. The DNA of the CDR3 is TGTGCCAGCAGTGACCTCTACTTC.

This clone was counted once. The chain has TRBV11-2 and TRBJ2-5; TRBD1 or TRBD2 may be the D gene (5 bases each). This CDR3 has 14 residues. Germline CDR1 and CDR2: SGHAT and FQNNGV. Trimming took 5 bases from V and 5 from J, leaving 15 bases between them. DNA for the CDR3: TGTGCCAGCAGCCAGGACTTTGAGGGGGAGACCCAGTACTTC. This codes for CASSQDFEGETQYF.

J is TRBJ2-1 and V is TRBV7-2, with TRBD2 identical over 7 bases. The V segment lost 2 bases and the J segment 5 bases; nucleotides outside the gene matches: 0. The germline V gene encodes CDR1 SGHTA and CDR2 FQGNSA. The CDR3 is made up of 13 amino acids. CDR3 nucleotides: TGTGCCAGCAGCTTAAGCGGGAACAATGAGCAGTTCTTC. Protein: CASSLSGNNEQFF.

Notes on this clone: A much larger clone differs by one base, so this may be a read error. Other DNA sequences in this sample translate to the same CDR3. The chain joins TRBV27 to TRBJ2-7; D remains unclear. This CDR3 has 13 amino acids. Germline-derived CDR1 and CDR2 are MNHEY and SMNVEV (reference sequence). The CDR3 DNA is TGTGCCAGCGGAGCAGCCCAGAGTTACGAGCAGTACTTT. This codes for CASGAAQSYEQYF.

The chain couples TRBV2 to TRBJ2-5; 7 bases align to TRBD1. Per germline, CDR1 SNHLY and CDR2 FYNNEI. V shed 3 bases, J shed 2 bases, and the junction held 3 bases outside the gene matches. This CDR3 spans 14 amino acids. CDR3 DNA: TGTGCCAGCAGTGAGGACAGGAGTCAAGAGACCCAGTACTTC. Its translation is CASSEDRSQETQYF.

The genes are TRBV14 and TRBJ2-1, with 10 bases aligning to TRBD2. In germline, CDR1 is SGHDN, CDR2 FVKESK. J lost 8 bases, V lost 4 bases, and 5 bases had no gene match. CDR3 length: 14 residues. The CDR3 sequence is CASSPVSGRYEQFF. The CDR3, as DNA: TGTGCCAGCAGCCCGGTTAGCGGGAGGTATGAGCAGTTCTTC.

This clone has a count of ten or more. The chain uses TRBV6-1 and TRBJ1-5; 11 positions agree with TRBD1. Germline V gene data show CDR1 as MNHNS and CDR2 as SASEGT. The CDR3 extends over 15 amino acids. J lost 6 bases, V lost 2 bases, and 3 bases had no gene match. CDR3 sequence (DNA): TGTGCCAGCAGTGAAACCGGGACAGGGGGTCAGCCCCAGCATTTT. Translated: CASSETGTGGQPQHF.

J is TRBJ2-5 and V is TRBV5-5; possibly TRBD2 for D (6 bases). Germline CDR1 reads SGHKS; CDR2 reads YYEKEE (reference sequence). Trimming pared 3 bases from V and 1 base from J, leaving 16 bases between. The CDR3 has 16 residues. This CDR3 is CASSWTGSRSQETQYF. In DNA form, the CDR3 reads TGTGCCAGCAGCTGGACCGGGAGCCGCTCCCAAGAGACCCAGTACTTC.

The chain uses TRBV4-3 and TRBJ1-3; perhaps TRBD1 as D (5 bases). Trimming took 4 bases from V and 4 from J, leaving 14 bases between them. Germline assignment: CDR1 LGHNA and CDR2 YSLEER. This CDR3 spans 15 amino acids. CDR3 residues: CASSPWGDGGNTIYF. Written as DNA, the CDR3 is TGCGCCAGCAGCCCCTGGGGGGACGGAGGAAACACCATATATTTT.

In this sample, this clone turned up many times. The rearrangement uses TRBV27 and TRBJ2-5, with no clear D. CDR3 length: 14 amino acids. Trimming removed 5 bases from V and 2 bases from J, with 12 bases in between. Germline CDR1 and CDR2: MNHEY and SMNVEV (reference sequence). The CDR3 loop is CASSPRMWQETQYF. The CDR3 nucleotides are TGTGCCAGCAGTCCCCGTATGTGGCAAGAGACCCAGTACTTC.

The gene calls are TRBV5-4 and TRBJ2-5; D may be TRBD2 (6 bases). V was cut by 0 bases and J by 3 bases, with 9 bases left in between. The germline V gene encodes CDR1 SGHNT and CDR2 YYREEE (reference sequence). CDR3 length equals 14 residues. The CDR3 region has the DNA TGTGCCAGCAGCTTGGGGGGCGGGAAAGAGACCCAGTACTTC. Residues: CASSLGGGKETQYF.

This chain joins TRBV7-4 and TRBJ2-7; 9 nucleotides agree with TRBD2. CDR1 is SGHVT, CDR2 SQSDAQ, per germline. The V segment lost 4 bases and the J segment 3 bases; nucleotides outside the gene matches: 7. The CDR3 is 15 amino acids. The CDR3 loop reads CASSYRAGGYYEQYF. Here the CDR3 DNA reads TGTGCCAGCAGCTACAGAGCGGGGGGATACTACGAGCAGTACTTC.

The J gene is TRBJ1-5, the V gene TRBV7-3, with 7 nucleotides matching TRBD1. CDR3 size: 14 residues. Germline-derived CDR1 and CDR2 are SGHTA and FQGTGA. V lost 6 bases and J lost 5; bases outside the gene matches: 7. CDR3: CASSQGGLDQPQHF. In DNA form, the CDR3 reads TGTGCCAGCAGTCAGGGGGGGTTGGATCAGCCCCAGCATTTT.

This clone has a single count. The CDR3 DNA reads TGTGCCAGCAGTTGGAGTGAGCGGGTTGACGACGAGCAGTACTTC. As protein: CASSWSERVDDEQYF. The rearrangement links TRBV6-6 to TRBJ2-7, with D perhaps matching TRBD2 (6 bases). The V and J ends lost 4 bases and 5 bases respectively, with 18 bases between them. The CDR3 sequence is 15 residues long. Germline CDR1 reads MNHNY; CDR2 reads SVGAGI (reference sequence).

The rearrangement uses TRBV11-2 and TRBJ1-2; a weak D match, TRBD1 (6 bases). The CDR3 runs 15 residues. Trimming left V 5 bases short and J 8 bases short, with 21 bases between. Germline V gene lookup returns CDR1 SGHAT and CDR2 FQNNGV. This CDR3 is CASSTSSLGGLGYTF. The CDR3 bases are TGTGCCAGCAGCACGAGCTCTTTGGGGGGCCTGGGCTACACCTTC.

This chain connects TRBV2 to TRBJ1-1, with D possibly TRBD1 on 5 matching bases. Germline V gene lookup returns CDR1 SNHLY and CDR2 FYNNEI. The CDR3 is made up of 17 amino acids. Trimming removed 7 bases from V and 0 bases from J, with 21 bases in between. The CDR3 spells CASTLPAEGAMNTEAFF. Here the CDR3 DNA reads TGTGCCAGCACCCTCCCGGCGGAAGGGGCCATGAACACTGAAGCTTTCTTT.

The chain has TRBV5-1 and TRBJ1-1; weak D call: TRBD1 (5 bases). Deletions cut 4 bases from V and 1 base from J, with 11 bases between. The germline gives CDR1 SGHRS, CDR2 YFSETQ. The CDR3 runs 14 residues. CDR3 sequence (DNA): TGCGCCAGCAGCCTCAACAGGCAGAACACTGAAGCTTTCTTT. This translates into CASSLNRQNTEAFF.

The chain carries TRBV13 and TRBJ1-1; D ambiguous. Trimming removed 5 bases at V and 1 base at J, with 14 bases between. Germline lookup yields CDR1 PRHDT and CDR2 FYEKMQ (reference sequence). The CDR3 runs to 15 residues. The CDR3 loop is CASSLMRQSNTEAFF. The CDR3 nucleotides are TGTGCCAGCAGCCTGATGCGGCAGTCGAACACTGAAGCTTTCTTT.

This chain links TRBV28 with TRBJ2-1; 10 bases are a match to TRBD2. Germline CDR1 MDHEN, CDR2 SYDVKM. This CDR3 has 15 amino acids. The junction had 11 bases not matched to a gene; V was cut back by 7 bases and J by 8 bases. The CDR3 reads CASTLVGTSDHEQFF. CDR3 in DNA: TGTGCCAGCACCCTGGTCGGGACTAGCGACCATGAGCAGTTCTTC.

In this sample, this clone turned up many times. The CDR3 DNA follows: TGTGCCAGCAGTCCCGAAGCGGGAGGTTTGTACGAGCAGTACTTC. This gives the protein CASSPEAGGLYEQYF. The chain is built from TRBV28 and TRBJ2-7; 9 nucleotides line up with TRBD2. Germline V gives CDR1 MDHEN, CDR2 SYDVKM. V was pared by 5 bases and J by 4 bases, with 9 bases of the junction left unmatched. The CDR3 sequence is 15 residues long.

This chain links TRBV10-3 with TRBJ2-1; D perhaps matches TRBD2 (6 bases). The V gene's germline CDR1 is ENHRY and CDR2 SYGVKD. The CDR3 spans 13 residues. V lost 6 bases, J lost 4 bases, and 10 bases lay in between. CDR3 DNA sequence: TGTGCCATCAGCGAGGGAGGTTACAATGAGCAGTTCTTC. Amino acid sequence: CAISEGGYNEQFF.

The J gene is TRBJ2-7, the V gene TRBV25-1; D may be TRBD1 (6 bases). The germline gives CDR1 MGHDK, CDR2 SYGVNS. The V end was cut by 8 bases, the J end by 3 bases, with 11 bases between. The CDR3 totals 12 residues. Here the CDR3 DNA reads TGTGCCAGCGCCAGACAGGACTACGAGCAGTACTTC. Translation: CASARQDYEQYF.

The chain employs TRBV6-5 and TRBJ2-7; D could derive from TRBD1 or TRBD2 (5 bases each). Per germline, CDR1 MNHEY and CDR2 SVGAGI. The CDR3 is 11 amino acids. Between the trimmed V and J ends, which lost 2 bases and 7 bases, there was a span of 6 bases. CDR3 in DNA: TGTGCCAGCAGTTACGGGACGGAGCAGTACTTC. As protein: CASSYGTEQYF.

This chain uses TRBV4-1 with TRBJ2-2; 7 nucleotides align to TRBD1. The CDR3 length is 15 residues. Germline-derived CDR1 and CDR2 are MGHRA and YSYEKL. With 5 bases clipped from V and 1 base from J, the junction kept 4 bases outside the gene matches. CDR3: CASSNRGENTGELFF. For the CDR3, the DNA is TGCGCCAGCAGCAACAGGGGAGAGAACACCGGGGAGCTGTTTTTT.

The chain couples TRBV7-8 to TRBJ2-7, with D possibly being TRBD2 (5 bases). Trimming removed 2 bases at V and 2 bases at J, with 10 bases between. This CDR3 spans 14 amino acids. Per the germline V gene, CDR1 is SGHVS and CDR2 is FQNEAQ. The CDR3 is CASSLRGQAYEQYF. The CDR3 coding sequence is TGTGCCAGCAGCTTAAGAGGGCAGGCCTACGAGCAGTACTTC. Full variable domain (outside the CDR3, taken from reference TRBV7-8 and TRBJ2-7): GAGVSQSPRYKVAKRGQDVALRCDPISGHVSLFWYQQALGQGPEFLTYFQNEAQLDKSGLPSDRFFAERPEGSVSTLKIQRTQQEDSAVYLCASSLRGQAYEQYFGPGTRLTVT.